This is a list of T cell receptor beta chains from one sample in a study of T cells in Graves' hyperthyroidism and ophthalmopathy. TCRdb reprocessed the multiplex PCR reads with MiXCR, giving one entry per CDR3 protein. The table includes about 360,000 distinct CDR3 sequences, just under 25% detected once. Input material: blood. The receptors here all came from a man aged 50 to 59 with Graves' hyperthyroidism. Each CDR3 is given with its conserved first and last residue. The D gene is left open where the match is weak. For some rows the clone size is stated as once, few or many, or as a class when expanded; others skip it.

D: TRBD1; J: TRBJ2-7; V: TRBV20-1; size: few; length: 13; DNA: TGCAGTGCTAGCGGGACAGGGTTCTACGAGCAGTACTTC; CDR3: CSASGTGFYEQYF
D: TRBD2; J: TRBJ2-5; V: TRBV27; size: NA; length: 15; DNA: TGTGCCAGCAGGGAGGGGACTAGTACGAAAGAGACCCAGTACTTC; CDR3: CASREGTSTKETQYF
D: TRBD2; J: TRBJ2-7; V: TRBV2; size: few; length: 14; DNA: TGTGCCAGCCGGAGGCGGGGGTATCCCTACGAGCAGTACTTC; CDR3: CASRRRGYPYEQYF
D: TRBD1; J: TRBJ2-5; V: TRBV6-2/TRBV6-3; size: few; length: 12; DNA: TGTGCCAGCAGCGGGACAGGGGTTCAACAGTACTTC; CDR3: CASSGTGVQQYF
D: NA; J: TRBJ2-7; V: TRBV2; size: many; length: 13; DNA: TGTGCCAGCAGTGAATTGAGGGTCGGGGAGCAGTACTTC; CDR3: CASSELRVGEQYF
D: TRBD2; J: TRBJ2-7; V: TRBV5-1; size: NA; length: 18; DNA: TGCGCCAGCAGCTTTGGTAGACTAGCGGGAGGAGCCCCCTACGAGCAGTACTTC; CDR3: CASSFGRLAGGAPYEQYF
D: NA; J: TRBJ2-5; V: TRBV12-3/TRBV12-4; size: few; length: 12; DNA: TGTGCCAGCAGTGACTATCCGGGCCGGGCCCACTTC; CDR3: CASSDYPGRAHF
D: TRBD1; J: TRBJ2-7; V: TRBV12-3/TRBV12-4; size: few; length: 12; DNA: TGTGCCAGCAGAGGGACAGCATACGAGCAGTACTTC; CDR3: CASRGTAYEQYF
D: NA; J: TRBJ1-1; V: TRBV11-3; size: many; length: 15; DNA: TGTGCCAGCAGACCCCCCGGGGGCGGCCACACTGAAGCTTTCTTT; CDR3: CASRPPGGGHTEAFF
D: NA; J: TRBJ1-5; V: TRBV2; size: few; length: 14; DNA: TGTGCCAGCAGTGATCGTGGGGGATATCAGCCCCAGCATTTT; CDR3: CASSDRGGYQPQHF
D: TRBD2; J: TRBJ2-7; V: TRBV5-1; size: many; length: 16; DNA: TGCGCCAGCAGCTTAGCCGGGACTAGCGGAGGTTACGAGCAGTACTTC; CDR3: CASSLAGTSGGYEQYF
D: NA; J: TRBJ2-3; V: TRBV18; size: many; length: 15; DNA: TGTGCCAGCTCACCAACGGGCGACAGCACAGATACGCAGTATTTT; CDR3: CASSPTGDSTDTQYF
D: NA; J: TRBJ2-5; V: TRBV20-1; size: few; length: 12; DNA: TGCAGTGCTCTTGTTCGTCAAGAGACCCAGTACTTC; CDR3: CSALVRQETQYF
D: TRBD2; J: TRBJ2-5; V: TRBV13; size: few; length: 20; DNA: TGTGCCAGCAGCAATAGACAGGGAGGTTCGGCTAGCGGGAGCCGAGAGACCCAGTACTTC; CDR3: CASSNRQGGSASGSRETQYF
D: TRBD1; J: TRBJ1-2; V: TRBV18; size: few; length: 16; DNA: TGTGCCAGCTCACCACCGGACCAACAGGGGGCTTCTGGCTACACCTTC; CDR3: CASSPPDQQGASGYTF
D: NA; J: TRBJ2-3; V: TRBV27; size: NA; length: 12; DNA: TGTGCCACGCGGACTGCCACAGATACGCAGTATTTT; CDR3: CATRTATDTQYF
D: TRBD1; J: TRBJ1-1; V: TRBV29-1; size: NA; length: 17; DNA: TGCAGCGTTGAAGATCCGGACAGGGGGCGACGGAACACTGAAGCTTTCTTT; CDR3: CSVEDPDRGRRNTEAFF
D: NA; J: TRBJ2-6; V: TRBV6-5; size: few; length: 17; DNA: TGTGCCAGCAGTTACTCGGTCTCATACACGGGGGCCAACGTCCTGACTTTC; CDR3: CASSYSVSYTGANVLTF
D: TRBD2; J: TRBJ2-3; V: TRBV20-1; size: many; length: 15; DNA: TGCAGTGCTAGCGATAGCGGGAGTGGTGCAGATACGCAGTATTTT; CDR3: CSASDSGSGADTQYF
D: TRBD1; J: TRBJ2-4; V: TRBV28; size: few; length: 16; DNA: TGTGCCAGCAGTTTACAGGGGGCTTTCTCCAAAAACATTCAGTACTTC; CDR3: CASSLQGAFSKNIQYF
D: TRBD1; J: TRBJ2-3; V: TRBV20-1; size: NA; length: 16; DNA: TGCAGTGCTAGACGCCCGACAGGGAGTACAGCAGATACGCAGTATTTT; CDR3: CSARRPTGSTADTQYF
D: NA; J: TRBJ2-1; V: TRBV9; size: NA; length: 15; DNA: TGTGCCAGCAGCGGTTCTAGGAGCTCCTACAATGAGCAGTTCTTC; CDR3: CASSGSRSSYNEQFF
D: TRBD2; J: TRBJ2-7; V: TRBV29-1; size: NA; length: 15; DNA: TGCAGCGTTGAAGGAGAACTAGCGGGAGCGGACGAGCAGTACTTC; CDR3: CSVEGELAGADEQYF
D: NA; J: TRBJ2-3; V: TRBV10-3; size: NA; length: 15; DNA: TGTGCCATCAGTGATGTCAGCCCTAGCACAGATACGCAGTATTTT; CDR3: CAISDVSPSTDTQYF
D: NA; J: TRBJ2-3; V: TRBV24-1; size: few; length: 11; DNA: TGTGCCACCAGTTTTACCGATACGCAGTATTTT; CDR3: CATSFTDTQYF
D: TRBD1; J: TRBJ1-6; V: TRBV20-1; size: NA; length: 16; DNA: TGCAGTGCTACAGGGGGCCAGGGACAGGGGAATTCACCCCTCCACTTT; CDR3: CSATGGQGQGNSPLHF
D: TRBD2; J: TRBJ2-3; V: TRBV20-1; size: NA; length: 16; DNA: TGCAGTGCCACAAATGTTCCGACTAGCGGCACAGATACGCAGTATTTT; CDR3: CSATNVPTSGTDTQYF
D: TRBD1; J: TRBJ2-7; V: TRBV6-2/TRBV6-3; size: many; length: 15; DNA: TGTGCCAGCAACCGACAGGGGGCGCAGTCCTACGAGCAGTACTTC; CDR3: CASNRQGAQSYEQYF
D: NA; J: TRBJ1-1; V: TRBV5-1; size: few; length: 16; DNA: TGCGCCAGCAGCTTGGGTCTTGACAGACCGAACACTGAAGCTTTCTTT; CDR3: CASSLGLDRPNTEAFF
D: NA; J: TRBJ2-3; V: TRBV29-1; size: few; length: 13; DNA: TGCAGCGTTGAGTCCAGCAACACAGATACGCAGTATTTT; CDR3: CSVESSNTDTQYF
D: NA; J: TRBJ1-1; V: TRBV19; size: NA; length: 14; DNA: TGTGCCAGTAGTATAAAAAGGGGGAACACTGAAGCTTTCTTT; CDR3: CASSIKRGNTEAFF
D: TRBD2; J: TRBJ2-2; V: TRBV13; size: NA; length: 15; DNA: TGTGCCATCAGTGAACTAGCGGGAGGTACCGGGGAGCTGTTTTTT; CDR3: CAISELAGGTGELFF
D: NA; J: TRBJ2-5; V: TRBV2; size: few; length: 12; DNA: TGTGCCAGCAAAGAGCTTCCCGGGACCCAGTACTTC; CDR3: CASKELPGTQYF
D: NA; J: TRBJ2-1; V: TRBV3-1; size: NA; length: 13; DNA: TGTGCCAGCAGCCCGGGATTAGGCAATGGGCAGTTCTTC; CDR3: CASSPGLGNGQFF
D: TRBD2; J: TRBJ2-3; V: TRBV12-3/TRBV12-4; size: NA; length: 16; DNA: TGTGCCAGCAGTTCTCAGACTAGCGGGAACACAGATACGCAGTATTTT; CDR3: CASSSQTSGNTDTQYF
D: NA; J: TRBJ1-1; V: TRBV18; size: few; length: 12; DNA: TGTGCCAGCTCACCGGCACCCACTGAAGCTTTCTTT; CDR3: CASSPAPTEAFF
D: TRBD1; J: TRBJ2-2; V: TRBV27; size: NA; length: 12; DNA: TGTGCCAGCCTTGACAGGGCCGGGGAGCTGTTTTTT; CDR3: CASLDRAGELFF
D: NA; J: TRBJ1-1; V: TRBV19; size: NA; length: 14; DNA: TGTGCCAGTAGACTATGGGAGGCGAACACTGAAGCTTTCTTT; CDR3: CASRLWEANTEAFF
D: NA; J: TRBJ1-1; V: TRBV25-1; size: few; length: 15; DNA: TGTGCCAGCAGTGAATCTCCCCAGGGCGGGGCTGAAGCTTTCTTT; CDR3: CASSESPQGGAEAFF
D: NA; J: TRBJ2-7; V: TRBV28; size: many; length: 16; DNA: TGTGCCAGCAGTTTAGGCGTACTAGCCCTCTCCTACGAGCAGTACTTC; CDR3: CASSLGVLALSYEQYF
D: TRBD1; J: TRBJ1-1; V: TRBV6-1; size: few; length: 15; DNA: TGTGCCAGCAGCCGGGACAGGGGGGGTTCCACTGAAGCTTTCTTT; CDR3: CASSRDRGGSTEAFF
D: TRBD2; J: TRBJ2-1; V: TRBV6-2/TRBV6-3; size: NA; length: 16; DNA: TGTGCCAGCAACCCGGGACTAGCGGGAGGCCGGGATGAGCAGTTCTTC; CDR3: CASNPGLAGGRDEQFF
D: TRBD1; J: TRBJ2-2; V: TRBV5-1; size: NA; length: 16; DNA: TGCGCCAGCAGCAAGGCTACAGGGGGCGCGACCGGGGAGCTGTTTTTT; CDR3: CASSKATGGATGELFF
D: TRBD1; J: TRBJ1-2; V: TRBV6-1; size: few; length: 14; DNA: TGTGCCAGCAGGCGACAGGGGGCGGACTATGGCTACACCTTC; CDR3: CASRRQGADYGYTF
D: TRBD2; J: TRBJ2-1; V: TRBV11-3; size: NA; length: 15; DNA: TGTGCCAGCAGCCTCGGGGCTAGCGGATACAATGAGCAGTTCTTC; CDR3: CASSLGASGYNEQFF
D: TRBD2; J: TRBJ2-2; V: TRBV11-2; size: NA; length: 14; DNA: TGTGCCAGCAGCTTTAGCGGGATCGCCGGGGAGCTGTTTTTT; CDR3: CASSFSGIAGELFF
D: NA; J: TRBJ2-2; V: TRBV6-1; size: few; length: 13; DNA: TGTGCCAGCAGTAATAGGGTATTGAGGGAGCTGTTTTTT; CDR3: CASSNRVLRELFF
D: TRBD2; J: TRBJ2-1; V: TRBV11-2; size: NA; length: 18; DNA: TGTGCCAGCAGCTTAGTGCTAGCGGGAGGCCACTCCTACAATGAGCAGTTCTTC; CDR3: CASSLVLAGGHSYNEQFF
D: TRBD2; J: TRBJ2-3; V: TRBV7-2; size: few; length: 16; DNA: TGTGCCAGCAGCGTAGCGACTAGCCACTCCACAGATACGCAGTATTTT; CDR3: CASSVATSHSTDTQYF
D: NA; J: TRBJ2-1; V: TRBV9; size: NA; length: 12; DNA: TGTGCCAGCAGCGTAGAAGACAATGAGCAGTTCTTC; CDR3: CASSVEDNEQFF
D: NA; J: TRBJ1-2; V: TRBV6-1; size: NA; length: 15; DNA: TGTGCCAGCAGTGAGAGGGACATCAGTCCCTATGGCTACACCTTC; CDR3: CASSERDISPYGYTF
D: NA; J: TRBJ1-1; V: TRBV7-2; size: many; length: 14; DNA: TGTGCCAGCAGCTCCGGCCGAGGGAACACTGAAGCTTTCTTT; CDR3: CASSSGRGNTEAFF
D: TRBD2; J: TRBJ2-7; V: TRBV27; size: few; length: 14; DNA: TGTGCCAGCAGTTTAGGGGGGGGGGTCCACGAGCAGTACTTC; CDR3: CASSLGGGVHEQYF
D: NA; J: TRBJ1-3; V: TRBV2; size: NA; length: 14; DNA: TGTGCCAGCAGTGAAGGGCAGCTTCCTAACACCATATATTTT; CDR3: CASSEGQLPNTIYF
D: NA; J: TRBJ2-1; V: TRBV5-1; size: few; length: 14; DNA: TGCGCCAGCAGATTCGGAGGAACCTACAATGAGCAGTTCTTC; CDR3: CASRFGGTYNEQFF
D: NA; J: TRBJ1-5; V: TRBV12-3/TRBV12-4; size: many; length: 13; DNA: TGTGCCAGCAGTTTAGGCTTAAGACAGACCCAGCATTTT; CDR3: CASSLGLRQTQHF
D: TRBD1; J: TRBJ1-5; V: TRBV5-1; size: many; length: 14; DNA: TGTGCCAGCAGTTTGACAGGGGGAGGTCAGCCCCAGCATTTT; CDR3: CASSLTGGGQPQHF
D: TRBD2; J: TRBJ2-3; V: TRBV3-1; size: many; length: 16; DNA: TGTGCCAGCAGCTCGACTAGCGGACACAACACAGATACGCAGTATTTT; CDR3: CASSSTSGHNTDTQYF
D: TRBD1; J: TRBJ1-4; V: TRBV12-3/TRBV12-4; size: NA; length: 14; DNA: TGTGCCAGCAGTTTATCCGGGACAGGGGCAAAACTGTTTTTT; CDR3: CASSLSGTGAKLFF
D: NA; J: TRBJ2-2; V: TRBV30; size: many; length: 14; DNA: TGTGCCTGGAGTTCGGGACACTACACCGGGGAGCTGTTTTTT; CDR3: CAWSSGHYTGELFF